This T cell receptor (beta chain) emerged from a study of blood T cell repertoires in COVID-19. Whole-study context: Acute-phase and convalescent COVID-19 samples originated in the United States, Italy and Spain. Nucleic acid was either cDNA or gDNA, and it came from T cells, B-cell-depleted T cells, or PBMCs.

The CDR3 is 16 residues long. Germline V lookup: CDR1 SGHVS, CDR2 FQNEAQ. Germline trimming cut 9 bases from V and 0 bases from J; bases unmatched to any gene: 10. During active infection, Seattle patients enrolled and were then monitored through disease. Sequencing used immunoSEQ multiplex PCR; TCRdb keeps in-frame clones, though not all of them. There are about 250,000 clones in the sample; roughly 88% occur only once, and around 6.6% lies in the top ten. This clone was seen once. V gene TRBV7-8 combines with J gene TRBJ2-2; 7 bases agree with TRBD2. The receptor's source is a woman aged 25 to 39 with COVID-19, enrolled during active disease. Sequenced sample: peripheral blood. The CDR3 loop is CASRPAGDPNTGELFF. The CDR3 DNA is TGTGCCAGTCGGCCGGCGGGAGACCCGAACACCGGGGAGCTGTTTTTT.